The 10 T cell receptor beta chains reported below all come from one sample, sequenced in a study of T-cell memory formation after mild COVID-19. TCRdb independently ran MiXCR on the 5' RACE reads; one entry per CDR3 protein. The sample lists 550,000 to 600,000 distinct CDR3 sequences, roughly 17% occurring once. Sequencing was done on a sample of PBMCs or a T cell subset sorted from them (not recorded which). These receptors were obtained from an adult woman who had mild COVID-19 (a few samples of this study predate the infection). Cell type and time point are not known.

This clonotype was recorded many times. This chain joins TRBV7-9 and TRBJ2-3; tentatively, D is TRBD1 or TRBD2 (5 bases each). V lost 5 bases, J lost 7 bases, and 22 bases lay in between. The CDR3 has 16 residues. Germline V gene lookup returns CDR1 SEHNR and CDR2 FQNEAQ (reference sequence). The CDR3 DNA sequence: TGTGCCAGCAGCCCACGATGGGGCCTAGCCGGTAATACGCAGTATTTT. Encoded protein: CASSPRWGLAGNTQYF.

The chain employs TRBV9 and TRBJ2-3; D is unresolved. The CDR3 loop spans 13 amino acids. Trimming left V 0 bases short and J 2 bases short, with 4 bases between. Germline V lookup: CDR1 SGDLS, CDR2 YYNGEE. CDR3 sequence: CASSVVTTDTQYF. The CDR3 nucleotides are TGTGCCAGCAGCGTAGTAACCACAGATACGCAGTATTTT.

This clonotype showed up just a few times. The chain has TRBV18 and TRBJ2-5; D may match TRBD1 or TRBD2 (5 bases each). The CDR3 loop spans 18 amino acids. With 1 base removed from V and 5 bases from J, the gap between germline ends came to 23 bases. The germline gives CDR1 KGHSH, CDR2 LQKENI. CDR3 DNA sequence: TGTGCCAGCTCACCACGGGTCGCTAGAGAGGGGTCCGGGGAGACCCAGTACTTC. Its protein product is CASSPRVAREGSGETQYF.

CDR3 sequence (DNA): TGTGCCAGTAGTATCGCAGGGGGGCCCGGCAATCAGCCCCAGCATTTT. This codes for CASSIAGGPGNQPQHF. The chain combines TRBV19 with TRBJ1-5; 7 bases are shared with TRBD1. This CDR3 region has 16 residues. V was clipped by 3 bases and J by 2 bases; unmatched bases: 7. Germline V gene lookup returns CDR1 LNHDA and CDR2 SQIVND (reference sequence).

The chain recombines TRBV6-5 with TRBJ1-1, with unresolved D. CDR1 and CDR2 from the germline V gene are MNHEY and SVGAGI. This CDR3 spans 16 amino acids. Trimming removed 2 bases at V and 1 base at J, with 14 bases between. CDR3: CASSYGAESGNTEAFF. The CDR3 DNA reads as TGTGCCAGCAGTTACGGTGCAGAGTCGGGGAACACTGAAGCTTTCTTT.

This chain joins TRBV5-1 and TRBJ2-3; 8 nucleotides agree with TRBD2. J lost 1 base, V lost 7 bases, and 5 bases had no gene match. This CDR3 contains 14 residues. CDR1 is SGHRS and CDR2 is YFSETQ in the germline V gene. CDR3 DNA sequence: TGCGCCAGCGCCTCGGGGGGGCGCACAGATACGCAGTATTTT. Protein product: CASASGGRTDTQYF.

The chain combines TRBV5-1 with TRBJ2-1; 12 bases agree with TRBD2. J gave up 1 base and V 0 bases, and 8 bases lay outside the gene matches. Germline V gene sequence: CDR1 SGHRS, CDR2 YFSETQ. The CDR3 has 19 amino acids. CDR3 protein: CASSLAASGGATSYNEQFF. CDR3 nucleotides: TGCGCCAGCAGCTTGGCAGCTAGCGGGGGGGCCACATCCTACAATGAGCAGTTCTTC.

In this sample, this clonotype turned up a few times. V is TRBV30 and J is TRBJ2-4; D perhaps matches TRBD2 (6 bases). Germline V CDR1 and CDR2: GTSNPN, SVGIG (reference sequence). With 2 bases removed from V and 11 bases from J, the gap between germline ends came to 13 bases. The CDR3 totals 12 residues. The CDR3 loop reads CAWSPGGIVQYF. CDR3 sequence (DNA): TGTGCCTGGAGTCCAGGCGGGATTGTTCAGTACTTC.

The genes are TRBV25-1 and TRBJ1-1, with D possibly TRBD1 on 6 matching bases. V lost 3 bases and J lost 1, with 12 bases in between. Germline-derived CDR1 and CDR2 are MGHDK and SYGVNS. There are 15 residues in the CDR3. CDR3 sequence reads: CASSEGVGGNTEAFF. CDR3 nucleotides: TGTGCCAGCAGTGAGGGAGTAGGGGGGAACACTGAAGCTTTCTTT.

In regard to this clonotype: A read error may produce the germline difference seen at one junction end. The V call is TRBV7-8, the J call TRBJ2-1; D might be TRBD1 (6 bases). Germline assignment: CDR1 SGHVS and CDR2 FQNEAQ. The CDR3 is 16 residues long. CDR3 coding DNA: TGTGCCAGCAGCCTCAGCAGACTAATCGACAGGTACCATTCGTCCTTC. It encodes CASSLSRLIDRYHSSF. Full variable domain (remainder filled in from reference TRBV7-8 and TRBJ2-1): GAGVSQSPRYKVAKRGQDVALRCDPISGHVSLFWYQQALGQGPEFLTYFQNEAQLDKSGLPSDRFFAERPEGSVSTLKIQRTQQEDSAVYLCASSLSRLIDRYHSSFGPGTRLTVL.